The 9 T cell receptor beta chains presented below share a single source sample, sequenced in a study of blood T cell repertoires in COVID-19. The table came from immunoSEQ multiplex PCR; TCRdb's copy has only in-frame clones and leaves some out. The data show approximately 30,000 clones, around 92% seen once. The sample consisted of peripheral blood. The source of these receptors is a human donor in a cohort sampled during active COVID-19.

This clone was observed a single time. The chain employs TRBV18 and TRBJ2-2, with 9 bases identical to TRBD2. This CDR3 comprises 16 residues. CDR1 is KGHSH, CDR2 LQKENI, per germline. V lost 3 bases and J lost 4; bases outside the gene matches: 6. In DNA form, the CDR3 reads TGTGCCAGCTCACCCGGGACTAGCAGGGGCACCGGGGAGCTGTTTTTT. It specifies CASSPGTSRGTGELFF.

CDR3 region: CATSFWTGRSDTQYF. The DNA for the CDR3 is TGTGCCACCAGCTTCTGGACAGGTCGGTCGGATACGCAGTATTTT. The rearrangement uses TRBV15 and TRBJ2-3, with 7 bases aligning to TRBD1. CDR3 length: 15 amino acids. The germline gives CDR1 LNHNV, CDR2 YYDKDF (reference sequence). V gave up 5 bases and J gave up 6 bases; unmatched junction bases: 11.

J is TRBJ2-5 and V is TRBV5-8, with 9 bases matching TRBD1. This CDR3 is built from 15 residues. Trimming at V came to 5 bases and at J to 5 bases, leaving 10 bases not matched to a gene. Germline V gene sequence: CDR1 SGHTS, CDR2 YDEGEE. The CDR3 DNA sequence: TGTGCCAGCAGGGTACCGGGACAGGGTAGGGAGACCCAGTACTTC. Its protein product is CASRVPGQGRETQYF.

The chain combines TRBV4-1 with TRBJ1-4; D may be TRBD1 (6 bases). Between the trimmed V and J ends, which lost 4 bases and 3 bases, there was a span of 12 bases. CDR1 is MGHRA and CDR2 is YSYEKL in the germline V gene. This CDR3 contains 15 residues. This CDR3 reads CASSPQGAANEKLFF. CDR3 in DNA: TGCGCCAGCAGCCCACAGGGTGCAGCTAATGAAAAACTGTTTTTT.

This chain uses TRBV29-1 with TRBJ2-1; 15 positions agree with TRBD2. J gave up 9 bases and V 6 bases, and 3 bases lay outside the gene matches. The V gene's germline CDR1 is SQVTM and CDR2 ANQGSEA. This CDR3 has 13 amino acids. CDR3 DNA: TGCAGCGTCCTGGGACTAGCGGGGGGTGAGCAGTTCTTC. It translates to CSVLGLAGGEQFF.

This chain joins TRBV19 and TRBJ2-5, with 10 bases matching TRBD2. With 0 bases clipped from V and 4 bases from J, the junction kept 2 bases outside the gene matches. Germline CDR1 LNHDA, CDR2 SQIVND (reference sequence). The CDR3 contains 15 residues. CDR3 residues: CASSIELAGTETQYF. The CDR3 DNA reads TGTGCCAGTAGTATAGAACTAGCGGGGACAGAGACCCAGTACTTC.

The chain carries TRBV5-4 and TRBJ1-2; D may be TRBD1 (6 bases). In germline, CDR1 is SGHNT, CDR2 YYREEE (reference sequence). The CDR3 extends over 14 amino acids. V was cut by 4 bases and J by 0 bases, with 10 bases left in between. The CDR3 is CASSGGHANYGYTF. CDR3 bases: TGTGCCAGCAGCGGGGGACACGCTAACTATGGCTACACCTTC.

This sequence joins TRBV4-3 and TRBJ2-5; 9 nucleotides align to TRBD1. CDR3 size: 17 residues. Germline V lookup: CDR1 LGHNA, CDR2 YSLEER. V shed 0 bases and J 5 bases; nucleotides not matched to a gene: 10. Here the CDR3 reads CASSQDPGSTGGETQYF. The DNA of the CDR3 is TGCGCCAGCAGCCAAGATCCGGGGTCGACAGGGGGGGAGACCCAGTACTTC.

The chain combines TRBV11-2 with TRBJ2-7; D is unresolved. The germline V gene has CDR1 SGHAT and CDR2 FQNNGV. The CDR3 runs to 12 residues. Trimming removed 3 bases from V and 3 bases from J, with 6 bases in between. The chain's CDR3 is CASSFSLYEQYF. DNA for the CDR3: TGTGCCAGCAGCTTTTCTCTCTACGAGCAGTACTTC.